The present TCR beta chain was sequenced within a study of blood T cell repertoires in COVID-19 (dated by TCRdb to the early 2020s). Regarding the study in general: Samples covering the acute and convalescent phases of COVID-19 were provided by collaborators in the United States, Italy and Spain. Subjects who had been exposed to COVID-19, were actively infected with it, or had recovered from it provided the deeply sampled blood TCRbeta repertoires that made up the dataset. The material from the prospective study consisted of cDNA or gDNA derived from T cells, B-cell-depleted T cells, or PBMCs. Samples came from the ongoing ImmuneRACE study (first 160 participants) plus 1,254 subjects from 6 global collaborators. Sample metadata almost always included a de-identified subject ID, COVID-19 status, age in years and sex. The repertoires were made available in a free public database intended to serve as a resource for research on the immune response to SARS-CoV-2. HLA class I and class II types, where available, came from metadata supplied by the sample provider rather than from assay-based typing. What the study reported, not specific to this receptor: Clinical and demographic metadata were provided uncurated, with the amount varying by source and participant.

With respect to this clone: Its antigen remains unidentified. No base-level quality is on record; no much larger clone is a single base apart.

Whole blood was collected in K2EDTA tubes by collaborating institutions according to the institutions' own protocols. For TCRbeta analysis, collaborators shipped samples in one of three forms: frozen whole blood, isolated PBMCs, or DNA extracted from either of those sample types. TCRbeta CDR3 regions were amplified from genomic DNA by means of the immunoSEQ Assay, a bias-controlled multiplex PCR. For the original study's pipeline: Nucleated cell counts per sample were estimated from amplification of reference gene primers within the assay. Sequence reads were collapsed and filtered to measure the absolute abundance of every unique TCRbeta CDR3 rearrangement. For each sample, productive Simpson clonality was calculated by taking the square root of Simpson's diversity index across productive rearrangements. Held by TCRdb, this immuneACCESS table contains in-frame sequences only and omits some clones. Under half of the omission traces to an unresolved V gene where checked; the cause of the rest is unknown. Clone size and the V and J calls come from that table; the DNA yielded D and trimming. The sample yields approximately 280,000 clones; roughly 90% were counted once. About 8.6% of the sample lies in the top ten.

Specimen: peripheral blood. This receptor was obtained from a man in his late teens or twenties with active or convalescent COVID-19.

The DNA is TGTGCCAGTAGTATATTTACAGGGGCCTACGAGCAGTACTTC. The translation is CASSIFTGAYEQYF. This chain is built from TRBV19 and TRBJ2-7, with 7 central nucleotides matching TRBD1. The CDR3 covers 14 residues, taking in both the cysteine and the phenylalanine. Only the CDR3 region is kept as DNA, spanning 42 bases read in frame from base 1. V is cut back by 2 bases and J by 2 bases, with 3 bases in the junction unmatched. From the germline V gene (reference sequence), CDR1 is LNHDA and CDR2 is SQIVND.